These 30 T cell receptor beta chains were sequenced from one sample in a study of blood T cell repertoires in COVID-19. Here immunoSEQ multiplex PCR was the method, and the copy in TCRdb shows in-frame clones only, minus some. The sample includes 100,000 to 150,000 clones, about 80% of them seen just once. The sequenced material came from peripheral blood. These TCRs come from a man in his sixties with acute or convalescent COVID-19.

The chain has TRBV6-5 and TRBJ2-2, with D unclear. The V gene lost 7 bases and the J gene lost 1 base, with 10 bases spanning the gap. Germline V gives CDR1 MNHEY, CDR2 SVGAGI. This CDR3 is 14 amino acids long. The CDR3 DNA follows: TGTGCCAGCATCCCCCAGAAGAACACCGGGGAGCTGTTTTTT. Protein product: CASIPQKNTGELFF.

This chain uses TRBV27 with TRBJ1-5; TRBD1 matches at 8 bases. Germline V lookup: CDR1 MNHEY, CDR2 SMNVEV (reference sequence). The V and J ends lost 5 bases and 5 bases, in that order; junction bases with no gene match: 5. CDR3 length equals 14 residues. The CDR3 loop reads CASSQGTGDQPQHF. The CDR3 DNA is TGTGCCAGCAGTCAAGGGACAGGAGATCAGCCCCAGCATTTT.

The chain recombines TRBV21-1 with TRBJ2-7; TRBD2, as called in the table, went unchecked against the DNA. TRBV21-1 is labeled a pseudogene. The CDR3 runs to 17 residues. CDR3 in DNA: TGTGCCAGCAGCAAAGAATCTTGGCGGGAGGACTCCTACGAGCAGTACTTC. Translating gives CASSKESWREDSYEQYF.

The DNA for the CDR3 is TGCGCCAGCAGCTGGACTAGCGTCACCTACAATGAGCAGTTCTTC. Translating it yields CASSWTSVTYNEQFF. The chain employs TRBV5-1 and TRBJ2-1; 9 bases are a match to TRBD2. The ends lost 3 bases at V and 2 bases at J; junction bases unmatched: 3. The V gene's germline CDR1 is SGHRS and CDR2 YFSETQ. CDR3 length: 15 amino acids.

The V call is TRBV27, the J call TRBJ2-7; a possible D gene is TRBD2 (6 bases). This CDR3 has 14 amino acids. Germline V gene sequence: CDR1 MNHEY, CDR2 SMNVEV (reference sequence). Trimming took off 3 bases at V and 4 bases at J, with 13 bases between the two ends. The DNA of the CDR3 is TGTGCCAGCAGTTTCCGGGAGAGGCATTACGAGCAGTACTTC. Translated: CASSFRERHYEQYF.

The chain couples TRBV6-1 to TRBJ2-5; 14 bases are a match to TRBD2. This CDR3 is built from 18 residues. V shed 3 bases, J shed 5 bases, and the junction held 11 bases outside the gene matches. CDR1 and CDR2 from the germline V gene are MNHNS and SASEGT. Here the CDR3 reads CASSEGTSGSLRRETQYF. DNA for the CDR3: TGTGCCAGCAGTGAGGGGACTAGCGGGAGCTTAAGGCGTGAGACCCAGTACTTC.

The chain joins TRBV6-5 to TRBJ2-7; TRBD1 agrees at 9 bases. This CDR3 is 14 amino acids long. Losses at the gene ends were 2 bases for V and 3 bases for J; bases not matched to a gene: 2. The germline V gene has CDR1 MNHEY and CDR2 SVGAGI. CDR3 nucleotide sequence: TGTGCCAGCAGTTACCGGGGACAGGGCTACGAGCAGTACTTC. It translates to CASSYRGQGYEQYF.

This clone was observed once. The V call is TRBV5-1, the J call TRBJ2-7, with D maybe TRBD2 (5 bases). The length of the CDR3 is 15 residues. V was shortened by 0 bases and J by 3 bases, with 13 bases between the two germline ends. The germline gives CDR1 SGHRS, CDR2 YFSETQ. The CDR3 nucleotides are TGCGCCAGCAGCTTGGGGACTGGGAAGGGCTACGAGCAGTACTTC. Encoded protein: CASSLGTGKGYEQYF.

This clone was observed a handful of times. The rearrangement uses TRBV6-2 or TRBV6-3 and TRBJ1-5, with 11 bases aligning to TRBD1. Germline CDR1 is MNHEY and CDR2 is SVGEGT. The CDR3 extends over 17 amino acids. Trimming took 2 bases from V and 4 from J; bases not matched to a gene: 7. In DNA form, the CDR3 reads TGTGCCAGCAGTTACCCAAGCAGGGACAGGGGGAATCAGCCCCAGCATTTT. Translation: CASSYPSRDRGNQPQHF.

The V and J genes are TRBV7-9 and TRBJ2-3, with D possibly being TRBD2 (7 bases). The germline V gene has CDR1 SEHNR and CDR2 FQNEAQ (reference sequence). V shed 1 base and J shed 4 bases, with 18 bases lying between them. This CDR3 spans 17 amino acids. CDR3 protein: CASSLVDRGAVPDTQYF. In DNA form, the CDR3 reads TGTGCCAGCAGCTTAGTAGATCGGGGGGCGGTACCAGATACGCAGTATTTT.

The V call is TRBV5-1, the J call TRBJ1-1; 11 bases are a match to TRBD1. After removal of 4 bases from V and 3 bases from J, the junction contained 8 bases not matched to a gene. The CDR3 runs 16 residues. Germline-derived CDR1 and CDR2 are SGHRS and YFSETQ. This CDR3 reads CASSIGQGAYDTEAFF. Here the CDR3 DNA reads TGCGCCAGCAGCATTGGACAGGGGGCGTATGACACTGAAGCTTTCTTT.

This clone was found a few times. The gene calls are TRBV9 and TRBJ1-1; 8 nucleotides align to TRBD1. J gave up 4 bases and V 3 bases, and 2 bases lay outside the gene matches. The CDR3 is made up of 13 amino acids. Germline V gene data show CDR1 as SGDLS and CDR2 as YYNGEE. The CDR3 nucleotides are TGTGCCAGCAGCGAGGACAGGGCCACTGAAGCTTTCTTT. This gives the protein CASSEDRATEAFF.

The chain couples TRBV6-6 to TRBJ2-2; D possibly corresponds to TRBD2 (7 bases). Germline CDR1 and CDR2: MNHNY and SVGAGI (reference sequence). V was pared by 0 bases and J by 5 bases, with 13 bases between. This CDR3 contains 16 residues. In nucleotides, the CDR3 is TGTGCCAGCAGTTACTCGAAGGGGGGAGGGACCGGGGAGCTGTTTTTT. Translation gives CASSYSKGGGTGELFF.

The genes are TRBV6-1 and TRBJ2-1, with a tentative D call TRBD2 (6 bases). Germline V gives CDR1 MNHNS, CDR2 SASEGT. The V gene lost 6 bases and the J gene lost 4 bases, with 16 bases spanning the gap. There are 15 residues in the CDR3. The CDR3 region is CASRLLARGYNEQFF. The CDR3 nucleotides read TGTGCCAGCAGATTACTAGCAAGAGGATACAATGAGCAGTTCTTC.

The chain has TRBV5-4 and TRBJ2-6; TRBD2 matches at 9 bases. Germline V gene data show CDR1 as SGHNT and CDR2 as YYREEE (reference sequence). Trimming removed 2 bases from V and 0 bases from J; junction bases left unmatched: 6. This CDR3 contains 18 residues. The DNA of the CDR3 is TGTGCCAGCAGCTTTTTTAGCGGGAGAGGCTCTGGGGCCAACGTCCTGACTTTC. Protein sequence: CASSFFSGRGSGANVLTF.

V and J are TRBV3-1 (or the pseudogene TRBV3-2) and TRBJ2-2; 7 nucleotides line up with TRBD1. CDR3 size: 15 residues. Trimming cost V 4 bases and J 2 bases; bases outside gene matches: 4. Germline CDR1 reads LGHDT; CDR2 reads YNNKEL (reference sequence). The CDR3 coding sequence is TGTGCCAGCAGCCGACAGGGTTTAAACACCGGGGAGCTGTTTTTT. Amino acid sequence: CASSRQGLNTGELFF.

This clone was counted between two and nine times. Just one base apart from a much larger clone, this may be a read error. The chain recombines TRBV30 with TRBJ2-5; TRBD2 matches 8 bases. The germline V gene has CDR1 GTSNPN and CDR2 SVGIG (reference sequence). Germline trimming cut 5 bases from V and 5 bases from J; bases unmatched to any gene: 7. There are 13 residues in the CDR3. The CDR3 nucleotides are TGTGCCTGGCCGGGGGGGGGCCCGGAGACCCAGTACTTC. Translated: CAWPGGGPETQYF.

The V and J genes are TRBV5-1 and TRBJ1-5, with 8 positions matching TRBD1. The CDR3 covers 15 residues. Germline V gene data show CDR1 as SGHRS and CDR2 as YFSETQ. Trimming cost V 4 bases and J 3 bases; bases outside gene matches: 6. The CDR3 reads CASSPRQGPNQPQHF. In DNA, the CDR3 is TGCGCCAGCAGCCCTCGACAGGGGCCCAATCAGCCCCAGCATTTT.

V usage is TRBV28 and J usage is TRBJ2-7, with 9 bases that match TRBD2. The germline V gene has CDR1 MDHEN and CDR2 SYDVKM. This CDR3 contains 18 residues. V gave up 10 bases and J gave up 2 bases; unmatched junction bases: 21. Here the CDR3 reads CATNSFGRGRAHTYEQYF. CDR3 in DNA: TGTGCCACCAACTCCTTCGGGCGCGGGAGGGCGCATACCTACGAGCAGTACTTC.

The chain carries TRBV5-1 and TRBJ1-1, with D maybe TRBD1 (5 bases). Between the trimmed V and J ends, which lost 4 bases and 5 bases, there was a span of 18 bases. In germline, CDR1 is SGHRS, CDR2 YFSETQ. This CDR3 spans 15 amino acids. CDR3 nucleotides: TGCGCCAGCAGCCCAGCGGGGGGGGGACGGACTGAAGCTTTCTTT. As protein: CASSPAGGGRTEAFF.

This clone was found many times. The V gene is TRBV19, the J gene TRBJ2-2, with TRBD1 identical over 7 bases. This CDR3 has 15 residues. V shed 5 bases, J shed 8 bases, and the junction held 11 bases outside the gene matches. Germline V gives CDR1 LNHDA, CDR2 SQIVND (reference sequence). The DNA for the CDR3 is TGTGCCAGTAGTTTTCTTACAGGGGTCACTGGGGAGCTGTTTTTT. Residues: CASSFLTGVTGELFF.

This rearrangement joins TRBV5-1 to TRBJ2-1; 10 bases are shared with TRBD2. This CDR3 is built from 16 residues. The trim removed 4 bases at V and 8 bases at J, leaving 12 bases unmatched. The germline V gene encodes CDR1 SGHRS and CDR2 YFSETQ. Here the CDR3 DNA reads TGCGCCAGCAGCCCTGCCGGGACTAGCGACAACCATGAGCAGTTCTTC. Translation: CASSPAGTSDNHEQFF. The variable domain in full, completed from reference TRBV5-1 and TRBJ2-1, reads KAGVTQTPRYLIKTRGQQVTLSCSPISGHRSVSWYQQTPGQGLQFLFEYFSETQRNKGNFPGRFSGRQFSNSRSEMNVSTLELGDSALYLCASSPAGTSDNHEQFFGPGTRLTVL.

J is TRBJ1-1 and V is TRBV28; D might be TRBD1 (5 bases). Trimming left V 11 bases short and J 5 bases short, with 24 bases between. The CDR3 sequence is 15 residues long. Germline-derived CDR1 and CDR2 are MDHEN and SYDVKM. The DNA for the CDR3 is TGTGCCTCCAGTCCCACAGGCCGTCTGAGGACTGAAGCTTTCTTT. Protein product: CASSPTGRLRTEAFF.

The V and J genes are TRBV19 and TRBJ1-5; D ambiguous. The germline V gene encodes CDR1 LNHDA and CDR2 SQIVND (reference sequence). The CDR3 extends over 12 amino acids. V was clipped by 5 bases and J by 3 bases, with 5 bases between them. CDR3 DNA: TGTGCCAGTAGTCAGAACAATCAGCCCCAGCATTTT. This encodes CASSQNNQPQHF.

The chain uses TRBV7-2 and TRBJ2-1, with 9 bases that match TRBD2. The junction had 5 bases not matched to a gene; V was cut back by 3 bases and J by 8 bases. Germline CDR1 and CDR2: SGHTA and FQGNSA. CDR3 size: 14 residues. The CDR3: CASSLSSGNYEQFF. CDR3 coding DNA: TGTGCCAGCAGCTTGTCTAGCGGGAACTATGAGCAGTTCTTC.

J is TRBJ1-2 and V is TRBV4-1, with D hard to call. The CDR3 covers 13 residues. Trimming took off 0 bases at V and 5 bases at J, with 7 bases between the two ends. Looked up from germline, CDR1 is MGHRA and CDR2 is YSYEKL. CDR3 amino acids: CASSQETGYGYTF. DNA of the CDR3: TGCGCCAGCAGCCAAGAGACCGGGTATGGCTACACCTTC.

The V and J genes are TRBV7-8 and TRBJ2-3, with TRBD2 as a possible D gene (5 bases). V lost 5 bases, J lost 0 bases, and 12 bases lay in between. There are 15 residues in the CDR3. Germline-derived CDR1 and CDR2 are SGHVS and FQNEAQ. CDR3 protein: CASSRSGVSTDTQYF. The CDR3 region has the DNA TGTGCCAGCAGCCGCTCCGGGGTTAGCACAGATACGCAGTATTTT.

This rearrangement joins TRBV3-1 (or the pseudogene TRBV3-2) to TRBJ1-4; 7 bases align to TRBD1. V lost 8 bases and J lost 1; bases outside the gene matches: 4. Germline CDR1 LGHDT, CDR2 YNNKEL (reference sequence). This CDR3 comprises 14 residues. DNA of the CDR3: TGTGCCAGCGGAAACAGGGGAACTAATGAAAAACTGTTTTTT. Translation: CASGNRGTNEKLFF.

The chain carries TRBV7-9 and TRBJ1-1; D not resolved. V was clipped by 3 bases and J by 7 bases, with 12 bases between them. This CDR3 region has 13 residues. Germline V gene lookup returns CDR1 SEHNR and CDR2 FQNEAQ (reference sequence). The CDR3: CASSFLSGIEAFF. CDR3 sequence (DNA): TGTGCCAGCAGCTTCCTCTCGGGTATTGAAGCTTTCTTT.

The J gene is TRBJ2-1, the V gene TRBV10-1, with 14 nucleotides matching TRBD2. The germline gives CDR1 WNHNN, CDR2 SYGVQD (reference sequence). The trim removed 4 bases at V and 3 bases at J, leaving 2 bases unmatched. This CDR3 region has 16 residues. The CDR3 bases are TGCGCCAGCAGTGGGGGGACTAGCGGGAGCTACAATGAGCAGTTCTTC. It is translated as CASSGGTSGSYNEQFF.